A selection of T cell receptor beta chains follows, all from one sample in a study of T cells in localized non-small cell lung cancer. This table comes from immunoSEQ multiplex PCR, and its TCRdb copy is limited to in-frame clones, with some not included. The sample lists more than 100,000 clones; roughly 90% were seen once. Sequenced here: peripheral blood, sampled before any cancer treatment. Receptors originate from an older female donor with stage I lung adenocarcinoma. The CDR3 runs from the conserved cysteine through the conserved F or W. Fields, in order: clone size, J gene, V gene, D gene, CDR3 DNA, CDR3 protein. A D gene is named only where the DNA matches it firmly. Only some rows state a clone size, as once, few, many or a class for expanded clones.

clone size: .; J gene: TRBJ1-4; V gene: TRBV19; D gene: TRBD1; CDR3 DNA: TGTGCCAGTAGGGGGACAGCAACTAATGAAAAACTGTTTTTT; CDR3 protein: CASRGTATNEKLFF
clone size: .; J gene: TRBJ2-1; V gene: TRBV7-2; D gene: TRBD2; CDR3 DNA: TGTGCCAGCAGCACTGGACTAGCGGGAAACAATGAGCAGTTCTTC; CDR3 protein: CASSTGLAGNNEQFF
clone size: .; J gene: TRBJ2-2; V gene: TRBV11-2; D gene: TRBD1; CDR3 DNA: TGTGCCAGCAGCCCTTTGGGACAGGAGAACACCGGGGAGCTGTTTTTT; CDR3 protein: CASSPLGQENTGELFF
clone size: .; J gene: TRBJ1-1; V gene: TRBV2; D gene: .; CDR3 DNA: TGTGCCAGCAGGGCCCTCTTAATGAACACTGAAGCTTTCTTT; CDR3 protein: CASRALLMNTEAFF
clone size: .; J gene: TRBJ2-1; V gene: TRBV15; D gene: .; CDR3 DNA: TGTGCCACCAGCAGAATATCCCGAGGGTTGGGCAATGAGCAGTTCTTC; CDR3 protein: CATSRISRGLGNEQFF
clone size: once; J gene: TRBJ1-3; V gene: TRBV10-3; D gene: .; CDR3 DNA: TGTGCCATCAGTGTTGCTAACACCATATATTTT; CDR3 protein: CAISVANTIYF
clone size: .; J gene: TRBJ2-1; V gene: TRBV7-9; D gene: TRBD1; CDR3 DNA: TGTGCCAGCAGCTTACTAGGGGGCCGACGCAATGAGCAGTTCTTC; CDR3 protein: CASSLLGGRRNEQFF
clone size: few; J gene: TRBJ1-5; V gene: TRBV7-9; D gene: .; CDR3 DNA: TGTGCCAGCAGCTTAGCGCTGGACACCTCCCCGCATTTT; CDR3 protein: CASSLALDTSPHF
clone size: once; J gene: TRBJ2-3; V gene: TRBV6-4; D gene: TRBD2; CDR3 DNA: TGTGCCAGCAGTCCACTAGCGGGAGTTGCAGATACGCAGTATTTT; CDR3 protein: CASSPLAGVADTQYF
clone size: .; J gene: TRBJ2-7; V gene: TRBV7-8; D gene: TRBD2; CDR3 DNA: TGTGCCAGCAGAGTAGCGGGAGATGGAGGTGAGCAGTACTTC; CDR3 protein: CASRVAGDGGEQYF
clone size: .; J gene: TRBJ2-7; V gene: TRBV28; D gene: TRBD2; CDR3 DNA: TGTGCCAGCAGTCTCGGGGGGAGTAGGCTCCCCTACGAGCAGTACTTC; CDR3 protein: CASSLGGSRLPYEQYF
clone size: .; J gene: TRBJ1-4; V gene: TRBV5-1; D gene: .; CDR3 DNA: TGCGCCAGCAGCCAGGACACAACTAATGAAAAACTGTTTTTT; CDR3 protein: CASSQDTTNEKLFF
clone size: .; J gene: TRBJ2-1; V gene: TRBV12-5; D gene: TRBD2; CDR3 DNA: TGTGCTAGTGGTTTGGTACCGGGGACTAGCGGGAGCAGAGAGCAGTTCTTC; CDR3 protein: CASGLVPGTSGSREQFF
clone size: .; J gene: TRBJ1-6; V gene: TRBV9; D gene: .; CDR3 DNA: TGTGCCAGCAGCGTAGGGTCCTTAGATAATTCACCCCTCCACTTT; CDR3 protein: CASSVGSLDNSPLHF
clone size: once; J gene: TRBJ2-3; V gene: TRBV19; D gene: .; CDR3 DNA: TGTGCCAGTAGCTTGGGCGGTTCGGGAGATACGCAGTATTTT; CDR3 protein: CASSLGGSGDTQYF
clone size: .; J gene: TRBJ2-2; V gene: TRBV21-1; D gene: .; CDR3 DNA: TGTGCCAGCAGCAATCACGGTCGGGGACAGGGGAACACCGGGGAGCTGTTTTTT; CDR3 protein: CASSNHGRGQGNTGELFF
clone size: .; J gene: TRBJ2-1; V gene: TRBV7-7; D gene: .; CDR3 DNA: TGTGCTAGCAGCTTAGCCGAATACAATGAGCAGTTCTTC; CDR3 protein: CASSLAEYNEQFF
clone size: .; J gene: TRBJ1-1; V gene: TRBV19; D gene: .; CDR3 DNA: TGTGCCAGTAGTTGGGTCAGGGGACCGCTCGCGGAAGCTTTCTTT; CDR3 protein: CASSWVRGPLAEAFF
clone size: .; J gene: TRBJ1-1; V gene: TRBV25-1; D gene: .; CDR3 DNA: TGTGCCAGCAGTGATAATCGTCTGAACACTGAAGCTTTCTTT; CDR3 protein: CASSDNRLNTEAFF
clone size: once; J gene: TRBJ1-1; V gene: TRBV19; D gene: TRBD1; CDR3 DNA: TGTGCCAGTAGCGCGGCACAGGGGACTGAAGCTTTCTTT; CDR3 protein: CASSAAQGTEAFF
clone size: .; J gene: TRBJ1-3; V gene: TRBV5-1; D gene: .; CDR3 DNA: TGCGCCAGCAGCAGGGCTGGAAACACCATATATTTT; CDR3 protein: CASSRAGNTIYF
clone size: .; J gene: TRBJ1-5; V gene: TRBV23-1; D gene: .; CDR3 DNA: TGCGCCAGCAGCCTCAATCGGCAGAGGGGTCAGCCCCAGCATTTT; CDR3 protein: CASSLNRQRGQPQHF
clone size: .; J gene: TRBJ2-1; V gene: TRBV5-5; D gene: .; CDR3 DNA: TGTGCCAGCAGCTTGGAAGGTCTCGGCTACAATGAGCAGTTCTTC; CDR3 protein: CASSLEGLGYNEQFF
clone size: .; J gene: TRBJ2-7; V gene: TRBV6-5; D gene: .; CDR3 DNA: TGTGCCAGCAGTTGGCAGGCGAGCTCCTACGAGCAGTACTTC; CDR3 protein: CASSWQASSYEQYF
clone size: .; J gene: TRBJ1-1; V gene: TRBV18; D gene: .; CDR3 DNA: TGTGCCAGCTCACTCTACAGTCTGCCAAACACTGAAGCTTTCTTT; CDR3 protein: CASSLYSLPNTEAFF
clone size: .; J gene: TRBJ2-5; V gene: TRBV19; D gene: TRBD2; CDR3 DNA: TGTGCCAGTAGTAGTGGACTAGCGGGAGCCAATCTCCAAGAGACCCAGTACTTC; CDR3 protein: CASSSGLAGANLQETQYF
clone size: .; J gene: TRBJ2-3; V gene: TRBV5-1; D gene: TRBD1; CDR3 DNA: TGCGCCAGCAGCCCAGGACAGGTCACAGATACGCAGTATTTT; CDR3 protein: CASSPGQVTDTQYF
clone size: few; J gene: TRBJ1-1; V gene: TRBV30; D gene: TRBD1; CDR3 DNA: TGTGCCTGGAGGCAGGGACAGGGAGCTTTCTTT; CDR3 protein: CAWRQGQGAFF
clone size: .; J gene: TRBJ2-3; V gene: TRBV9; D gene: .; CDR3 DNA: TGTGCCAGCAGCGTAGCGGGAGTCACAGATACGCAGTATTTT; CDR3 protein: CASSVAGVTDTQYF
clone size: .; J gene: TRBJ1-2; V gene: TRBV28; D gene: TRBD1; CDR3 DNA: TGTGCCAGCAACAGGGGGCCCCAGAACTATGGCTACACCTTC; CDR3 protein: CASNRGPQNYGYTF
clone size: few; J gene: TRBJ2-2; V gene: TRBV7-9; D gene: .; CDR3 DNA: TGTGCCAGCAGCTTGCTCGTAGGGTACACCGGGGAGCTGTTTTTT; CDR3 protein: CASSLLVGYTGELFF
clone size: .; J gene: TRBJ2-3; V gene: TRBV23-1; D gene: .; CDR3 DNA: TGCGCCATTCCCCCTAGGGACTGGGAGTATTTT; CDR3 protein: CAIPPRDWEYF
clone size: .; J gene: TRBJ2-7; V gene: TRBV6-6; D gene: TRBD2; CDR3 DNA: TGTGCCAGCAGTTCGATCTCTAGCGGGAGTACCTACGAGCAGTACTTC; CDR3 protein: CASSSISSGSTYEQYF
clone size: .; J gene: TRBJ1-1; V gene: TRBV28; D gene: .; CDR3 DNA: TGTGCCAGCAGTAAGTTGACAGAGGAAGCTTTCTTT; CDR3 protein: CASSKLTEEAFF
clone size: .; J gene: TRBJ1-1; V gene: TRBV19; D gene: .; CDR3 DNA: TGTGCCAGTAGCACGACAGGGAACACTGAAGCTTTCTTT; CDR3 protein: CASSTTGNTEAFF
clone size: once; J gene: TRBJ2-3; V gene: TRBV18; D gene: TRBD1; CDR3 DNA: TGTGCCAGCTCCCCGGGACAGTTCACAGATACGCAGTATTTT; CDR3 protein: CASSPGQFTDTQYF
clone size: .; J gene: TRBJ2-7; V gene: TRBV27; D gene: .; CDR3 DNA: TGTGCCAGCAGTTGGAGGGTCGGCTACGAGCAGTACTTC; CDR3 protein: CASSWRVGYEQYF
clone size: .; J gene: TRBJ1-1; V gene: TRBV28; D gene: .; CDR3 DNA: TGTGCCAGCAGTTTGCCGTCGAGGACAGCTTCGAACACTGAAGCTTTCTTT; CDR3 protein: CASSLPSRTASNTEAFF
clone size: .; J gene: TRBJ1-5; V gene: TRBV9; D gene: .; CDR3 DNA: TGTGCCAGCAGCGACAGGGATAATCAGCCCCAGCATTTT; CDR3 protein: CASSDRDNQPQHF
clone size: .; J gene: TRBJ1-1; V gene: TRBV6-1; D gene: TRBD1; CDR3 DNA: TGTGCCAGCAGTGAAACAGGGGGCGGCACTGAAGCTTTCTTT; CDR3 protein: CASSETGGGTEAFF
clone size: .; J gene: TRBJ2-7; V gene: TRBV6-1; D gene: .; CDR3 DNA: TGTGCCAGCAGTGAAAATGGCAGGGCGGTCCAGTACTTC; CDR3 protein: CASSENGRAVQYF
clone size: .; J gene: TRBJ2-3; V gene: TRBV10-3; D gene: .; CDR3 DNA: TGTGCCACCGACGACCCTCAAGCGTCAGGGGTCGATACGCAGTATTTT; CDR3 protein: CATDDPQASGVDTQYF
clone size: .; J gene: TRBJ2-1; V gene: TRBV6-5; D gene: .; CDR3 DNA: TGTGCCAGCACTGGGACGCCCGGGGCCTACAATGAGCAGTTCTTC; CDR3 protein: CASTGTPGAYNEQFF
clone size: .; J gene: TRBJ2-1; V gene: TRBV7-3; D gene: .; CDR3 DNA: TGTGCCAGCAGCCACTTCGGCGGATTGCATCGCAATGAGCAGTTCTTC; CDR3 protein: CASSHFGGLHRNEQFF
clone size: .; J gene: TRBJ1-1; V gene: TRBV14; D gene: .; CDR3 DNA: TGTGCCAGCAGCCAAGATTTGGCGGTAGAGAACACTGAAGCTTTCTTT; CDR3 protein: CASSQDLAVENTEAFF
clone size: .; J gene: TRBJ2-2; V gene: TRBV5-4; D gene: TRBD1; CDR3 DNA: TGTGCCAGCAGCTTGGCTTTCGGGACAGGGATCACCGGGGAGCTGTTTTTT; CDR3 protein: CASSLAFGTGITGELFF
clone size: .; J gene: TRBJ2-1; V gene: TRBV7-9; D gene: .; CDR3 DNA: TGTGCCAGCAGAGGAGGAGGGAGCGCCTACAATGAGCAGTTCTTC; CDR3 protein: CASRGGGSAYNEQFF
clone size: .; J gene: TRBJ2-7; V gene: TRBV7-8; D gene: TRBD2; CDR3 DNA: TGTGCCAGCAAGGGTGGACTAGCGGGTCCCTACGAGCAGTACTTC; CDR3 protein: CASKGGLAGPYEQYF
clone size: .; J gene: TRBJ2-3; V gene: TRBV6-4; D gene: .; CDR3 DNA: TGTGCCAGCAGTCCAACATCCATAGATACGCAGTATTTT; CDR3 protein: CASSPTSIDTQYF
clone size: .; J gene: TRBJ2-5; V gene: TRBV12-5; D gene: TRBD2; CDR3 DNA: TGTGCTAGTGGTCCCGGACTAGCGGGAGTCCGAGAGACCCAGTACTTC; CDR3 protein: CASGPGLAGVRETQYF
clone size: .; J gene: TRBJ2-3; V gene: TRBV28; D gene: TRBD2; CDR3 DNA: TGTGCCAGCAGTTTTAGGGGACTAGCGGTTAGCACAGATACGCAGTATTTT; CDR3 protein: CASSFRGLAVSTDTQYF
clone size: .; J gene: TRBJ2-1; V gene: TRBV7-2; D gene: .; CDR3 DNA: TGTGCCAGCAGCCCCACATACAATGAGCAGTTCTTC; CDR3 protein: CASSPTYNEQFF
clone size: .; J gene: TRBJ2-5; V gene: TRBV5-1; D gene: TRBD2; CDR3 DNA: TGCGCCAGCAGCTTTCTACTAGCGGAGCAAGAGACCCAGTACTTC; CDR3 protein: CASSFLLAEQETQYF
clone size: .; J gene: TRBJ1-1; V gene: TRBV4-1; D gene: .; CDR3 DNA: TGCGCCAGCAGCCGTCCGGGACTGGGCGTCACTGAAGCTTTCTTT; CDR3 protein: CASSRPGLGVTEAFF
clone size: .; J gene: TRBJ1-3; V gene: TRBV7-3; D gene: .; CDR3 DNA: TGTGCCAGCAGCCCCGGGCCAAGCTCTGGAAACACCATATATTTT; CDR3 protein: CASSPGPSSGNTIYF
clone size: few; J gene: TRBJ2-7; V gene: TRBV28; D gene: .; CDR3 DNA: TGTGCCAGCAGCCCTGACCCGGGAGCGGGCGAGCAGTACTTC; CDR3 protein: CASSPDPGAGEQYF
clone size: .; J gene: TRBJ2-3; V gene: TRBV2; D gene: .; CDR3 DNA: TGTGCCAGCAGTGAAATGGCTAGCGCCCGCGGGGATACGCAGTATTTT; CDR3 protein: CASSEMASARGDTQYF
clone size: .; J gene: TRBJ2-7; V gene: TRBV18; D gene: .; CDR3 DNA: TGTGCCAGCTCACGGGACGGAACCTACGAGCAGTACTTC; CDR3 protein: CASSRDGTYEQYF
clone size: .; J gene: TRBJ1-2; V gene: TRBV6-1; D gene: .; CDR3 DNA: TGTGCCAGCAGTGAAAGGTCAATCTCCGGTGGCTACACCTTC; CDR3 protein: CASSERSISGGYTF